Shown below are 3 T cell receptor gamma chains from a single sample sequenced in a study of intestinal T cells in coeliac disease. Using about 200 ng of biopsy DNA, TRG was amplified with LymphoTrack primers. TCRdb re-called the multiplex PCR reads with CATT. The data contain some 910 gamma-chain clones, about 46% of them singletons. Each case's genomic DNA was extracted from ten roughly 5.5-µm formalin-fixed paraffin-embedded scrolls. Sequenced material: a duodenal biopsy. The origin of the receptors is a human donor with celiac disease.

This rearrangement joins TRGV11 to TRGJ1 or TRGJ2. TRGV11 counts as an open reading frame of uncertain function. The CDR3 runs 15 residues. V dropped 0 bases and J dropped 8; count of bases not matched to a gene: 10. CDR3 coding DNA: TGTGCCTGCTGGATTAGGCACGAGGGAATTAATAAGAAACTCTTT. It yields the protein CACWIRHEGINKKLF.

This chain uses TRGV4 with TRGJ1 or TRGJ2. There are 17 residues in the CDR3. Trimming cost V 3 bases and J 0 bases; bases outside gene matches: 14. The V gene's germline CDR1 is EGSTGY and CDR2 YDSYTSSV. CDR3 DNA: TGTGCCACCTGGGATTTTCTTTTGATCCTGAATTATTATAAGAAACTCTTT. Translating it yields CATWDFLLILNYYKKLF.

V is TRGV2 and J is TRGJ1 or TRGJ2. Germline V lookup: CDR1 EGSNGY, CDR2 YDSYNSKV. The CDR3 consists of 12 residues. This CDR3 is CAPGTRYYKKLF. DNA for the CDR3: TGTGCACCTGGGACGCGTTATTATAAGAAACTCTTT.